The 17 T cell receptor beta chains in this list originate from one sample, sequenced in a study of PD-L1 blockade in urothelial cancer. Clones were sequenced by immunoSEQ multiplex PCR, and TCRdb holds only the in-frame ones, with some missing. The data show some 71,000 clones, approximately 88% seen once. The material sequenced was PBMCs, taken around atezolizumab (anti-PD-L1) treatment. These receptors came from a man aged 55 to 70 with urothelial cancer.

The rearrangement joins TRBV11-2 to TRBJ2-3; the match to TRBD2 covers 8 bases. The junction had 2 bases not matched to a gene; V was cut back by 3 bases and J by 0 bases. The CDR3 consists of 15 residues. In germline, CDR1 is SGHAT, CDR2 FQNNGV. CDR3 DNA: TGTGCCAGCAGCTTTAGCGGGACTAGCACAGATACGCAGTATTTT. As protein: CASSFSGTSTDTQYF.

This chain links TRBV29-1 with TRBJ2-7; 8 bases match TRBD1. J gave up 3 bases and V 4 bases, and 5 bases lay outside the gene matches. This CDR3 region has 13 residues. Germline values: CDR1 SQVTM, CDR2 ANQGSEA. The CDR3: CSVVGQGLYEQYF. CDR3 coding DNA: TGCAGCGTTGTCGGACAGGGCCTCTACGAGCAGTACTTC.

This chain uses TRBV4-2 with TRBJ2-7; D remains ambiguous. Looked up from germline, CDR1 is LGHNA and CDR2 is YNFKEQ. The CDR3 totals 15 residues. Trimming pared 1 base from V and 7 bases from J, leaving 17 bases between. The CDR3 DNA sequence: TGTGCCAGCAGCCAAGGGCCTCACGGTTTGAGGGAGCAGTACTTC. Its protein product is CASSQGPHGLREQYF.

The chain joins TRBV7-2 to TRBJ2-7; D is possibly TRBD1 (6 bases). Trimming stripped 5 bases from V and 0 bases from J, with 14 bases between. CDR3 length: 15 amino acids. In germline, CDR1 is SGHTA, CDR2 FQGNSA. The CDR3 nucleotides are TGTGCCAGCAGCAAAAGGGACACGAACTCCTACGAGCAGTACTTC. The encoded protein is CASSKRDTNSYEQYF.

Here the CDR3 DNA reads TGTGCCAGCAGCGTAGGTCAAAGCGAGGACCAAGAGACCCAGTACTTC. Amino acid sequence: CASSVGQSEDQETQYF. V is TRBV9 and J is TRBJ2-5; D unresolved. The CDR3 extends over 16 amino acids. CDR1 is SGDLS and CDR2 is YYNGEE in the germline V gene. V lost 0 bases, J lost 0 bases, and 12 bases lay in between.

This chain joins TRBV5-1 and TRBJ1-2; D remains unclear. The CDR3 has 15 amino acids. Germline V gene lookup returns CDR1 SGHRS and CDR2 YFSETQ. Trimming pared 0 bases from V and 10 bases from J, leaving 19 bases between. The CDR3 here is CASSLEGGQSGNYTF. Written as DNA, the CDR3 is TGCGCCAGCAGCTTGGAGGGAGGGCAGTCGGGAAACTACACCTTC.

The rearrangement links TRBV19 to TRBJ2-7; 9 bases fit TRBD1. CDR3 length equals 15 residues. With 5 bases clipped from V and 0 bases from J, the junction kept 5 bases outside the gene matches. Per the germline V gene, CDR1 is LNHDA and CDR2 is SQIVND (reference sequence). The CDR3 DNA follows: TGTGCCAGTAGTGCTGGACAGGGGAGCTCCTACGAGCAGTACTTC. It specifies CASSAGQGSSYEQYF.

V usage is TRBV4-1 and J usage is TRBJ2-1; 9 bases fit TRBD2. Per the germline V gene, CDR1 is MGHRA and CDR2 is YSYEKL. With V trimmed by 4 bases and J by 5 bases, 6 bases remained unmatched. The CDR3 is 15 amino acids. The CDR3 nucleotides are TGCGCCAGCAGCCCGGGACTAGCCCCAAACAATGAGCAGTTCTTC. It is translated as CASSPGLAPNNEQFF.

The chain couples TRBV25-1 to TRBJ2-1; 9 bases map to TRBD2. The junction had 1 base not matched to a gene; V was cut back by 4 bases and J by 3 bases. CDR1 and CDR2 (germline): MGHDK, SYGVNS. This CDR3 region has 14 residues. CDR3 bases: TGTGCCAGCAGTGCGACTAGCGGCTACAATGAGCAGTTCTTC. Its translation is CASSATSGYNEQFF.

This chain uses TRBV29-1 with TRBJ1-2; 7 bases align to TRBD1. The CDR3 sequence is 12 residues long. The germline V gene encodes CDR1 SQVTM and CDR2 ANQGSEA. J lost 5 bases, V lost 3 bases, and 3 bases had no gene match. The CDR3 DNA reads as TGCAGCGTTGACTGGGGACAGTATGGCTACACCTTC. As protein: CSVDWGQYGYTF.

The CDR3 protein is CASSIGTANYGYTF. CDR3 sequence (DNA): TGTGCCAGTAGTATCGGGACAGCTAACTATGGCTACACCTTC. The J gene is TRBJ1-2, the V gene TRBV19, with 7 bases fitting TRBD1. Germline V lookup: CDR1 LNHDA, CDR2 SQIVND (reference sequence). J was trimmed by 0 bases and V by 3 bases; bases with no gene match: 1. CDR3 length equals 14 residues.

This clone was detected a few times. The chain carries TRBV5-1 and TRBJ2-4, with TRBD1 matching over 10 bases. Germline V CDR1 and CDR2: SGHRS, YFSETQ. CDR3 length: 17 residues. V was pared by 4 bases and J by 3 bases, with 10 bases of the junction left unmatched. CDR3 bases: TGCGCCAGCAGCCCGGGACAGGGGAACTTGGGCAAAAACATTCAGTACTTC. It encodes CASSPGQGNLGKNIQYF.

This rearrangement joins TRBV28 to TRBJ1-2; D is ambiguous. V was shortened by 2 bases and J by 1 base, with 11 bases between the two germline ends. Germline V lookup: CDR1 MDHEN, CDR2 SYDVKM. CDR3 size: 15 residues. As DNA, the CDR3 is TGTGCCAGCAGTTTAGACGGGTTATATAACTATGGCTACACCTTC. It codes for CASSLDGLYNYGYTF.

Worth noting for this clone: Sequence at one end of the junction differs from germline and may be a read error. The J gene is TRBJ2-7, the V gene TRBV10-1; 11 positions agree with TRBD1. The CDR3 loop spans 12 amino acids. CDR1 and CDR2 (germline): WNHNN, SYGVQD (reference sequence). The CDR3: CASSDPGQGVNF. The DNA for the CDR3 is TGCGCCAGCAGTGATCCGGGACAGGGGGTTAACTTC.

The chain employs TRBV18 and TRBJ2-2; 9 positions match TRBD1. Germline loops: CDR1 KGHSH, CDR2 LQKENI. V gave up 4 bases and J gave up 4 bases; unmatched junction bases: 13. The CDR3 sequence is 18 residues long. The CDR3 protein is CASSQRISGQGGTGELFF. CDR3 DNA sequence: TGTGCCAGCTCACAGAGAATATCGGGACAGGGAGGCACCGGGGAGCTGTTTTTT.

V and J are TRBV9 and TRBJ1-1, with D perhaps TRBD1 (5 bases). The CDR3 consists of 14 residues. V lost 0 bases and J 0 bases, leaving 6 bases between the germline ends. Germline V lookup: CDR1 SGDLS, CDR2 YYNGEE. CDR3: CASSVAGLNTEAFF. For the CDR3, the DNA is TGTGCCAGCAGCGTAGCAGGGTTGAACACTGAAGCTTTCTTT.

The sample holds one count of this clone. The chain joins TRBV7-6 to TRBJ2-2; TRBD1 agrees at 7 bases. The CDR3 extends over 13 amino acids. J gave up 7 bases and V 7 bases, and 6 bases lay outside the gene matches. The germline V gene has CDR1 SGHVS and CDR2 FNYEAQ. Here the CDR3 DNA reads TGTGCCAGCACCCGAAGGGGGCTCGGGGAGCTGTTTTTT. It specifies CASTRRGLGELFF.